These T cell receptor beta chains were read from a single sample in a study of blood T cell repertoires in COVID-19. Some clones are missing from TCRdb's copy, which holds only in-frame ones; the method was immunoSEQ multiplex PCR. The sample consists of 100,000 to 150,000 clones, 75% to 90% of them appearing once. Sequencing was performed on peripheral blood. These receptors were obtained from a woman of 80 years or more with COVID-19, enrolled during active disease. The CDR3 runs from the conserved cysteine through the conserved F or W. A D gene is named only where the DNA matches it firmly.

V | D | CDR3
TRBV3-1/TRBV3-2 | TRBD1 | CASSPTFQLTGGWEKETQYF
TRBV24-1 | - | CATSDYRDDEQFF
TRBV5-4 | - | CASSPGTPSTDTQYF
TRBV19 | TRBD1 | CASTTTGGGSGANVLTF
TRBV6-1 | - | CASSENPSGGSGNTIYF
TRBV28 | - | CASSFPASAEAFF
TRBV4-2 | - | CASSQVSGQRTNYGYTF
TRBV7-3 | TRBD1 | CASSSGTGERFF
TRBV9 | TRBD1 | CASSVAGTGGYNSPLHF
TRBV28 | TRBD1 | CASSLTDRGAYGYTF
TRBV5-5 | TRBD2 | CASSPGLAGIASLGNEQFF
TRBV28 | - | CASSLLIRGGVWYF
TRBV7-5 | - | CARSRSWEQYF
TRBV4-2 | - | CASSRQPGYQETQYF
TRBV18 | - | CASSLQRTANTGELFF
TRBV11-3 | - | CASSPGQNTEAFF
TRBV10-2 | - | CASSESGGAYGYTF
TRBV13 | TRBD1 | CASSSNRGTREQYF
TRBV9 | - | CASSVSQGTNEKLFF
TRBV12-3/TRBV12-4 | TRBD1 | CASSSTGEGYTF
TRBV28 | TRBD1 | CASSKTGTGNSPLHF
TRBV10-3 | - | CAIQEDGFGTQYF
TRBV18 | TRBD1 | CASSSTGAGNTIYF
TRBV27 | TRBD2 | CASSLGGGTYNEQFF
TRBV3-1/TRBV3-2 | TRBD1 | CASSQDVGTAETQYF
TRBV11-1 | TRBD1 | CASSLGTGGSYEQYF
TRBV5-4 | - | CASSLAGNTEAFF
TRBV7-3 | - | CASSPRGRDVSSYNEQFF
TRBV5-6 | TRBD1 | CASSFLRDSNKNNEQFF
TRBV5-6 | TRBD1 | CASSIRTGPNTEAFF
TRBV3-1/TRBV3-2 | TRBD1 | CASSLRTGLGNEQFF
TRBV18 | TRBD1 | CASSPDRANTGELFF
TRBV5-1 | - | CASSLVEYEQYF
TRBV12-3/TRBV12-4 | - | CASTLQDLYGYTF
TRBV21-1 | - | CASSPPEAREASYEQYF
TRBV5-4 | TRBD1 | CASSRTGGDTEAFF
TRBV7-9 | - | CASSLGAGEGDGYTF
TRBV28 | - | CASDTVRQPQHF
TRBV28 | - | CASSLRGELFF
TRBV6-1 | TRBD1 | CASSDRQGYEQYF
TRBV27 | TRBD1 | CASSYLDRGMNTEAFF
TRBV9 | - | CASSPSQGWSYNSPLHF
TRBV13 | - | CASSLVVAETQYF
TRBV28 | - | CASIPVGLGTDTQYF
TRBV7-9 | TRBD2 | CASSLTTSGHEETQYF
TRBV4-3 | TRBD1 | CASSLDNRGSYNEQFF
TRBV6-1 | TRBD1 | CASRTGEDYGYTF
TRBV6-6 | TRBD1 | CASSIRTGGSYGYTF
TRBV6-6 | - | CASSDLTGLVFF
TRBV3-1/TRBV3-2 | TRBD1 | CASSHLGQGLVETQYF
TRBV5-1 | TRBD2 | CASRRGTSGSAEQYF